This T cell receptor (beta chain) comes out of a study of OX40 agonist ivuxolimab in advanced cancers. About the research overall: Patients received ivuxolimab, an agonistic anti-OX40 (CD134) antibody. The study reported partial responses in three patients: one hepatocellular carcinoma, two cutaneous melanoma.

TCRdb's table, derived via immunoSEQ multiplex PCR, lists solely in-frame clones and lacks some. The sample carries under 90,000 clones, approximately 89% recorded once. Systemic immunosuppression or autoimmune disease history was grounds to exclude patients. The CDR3 runs 12 residues. Trimming at V came to 6 bases and at J to 4 bases, leaving 2 bases not matched to a gene. Germline CDR1 is MNHEY and CDR2 is SMNVEV (reference sequence). The chain has TRBV27 and TRBJ2-5; TRBD2 aligns across 7 bases. This sequence was found in an adult with an advanced solid tumor such as melanoma, head and neck, liver or kidney cancer. The material was CD4+ or CD8+ T cells sorted from blood, obtained in a trial of the OX40 agonist ivuxolimab. Here the CDR3 reads CASSSGGETQYF. As DNA, the CDR3 is TGTGCCAGCAGCTCGGGGGGAGAGACCCAGTACTTC.